The 17 T cell receptor beta chains reported below all come from one sample, sequenced in a study of identical twins. TCRdb fed the 5' RACE reads into MiXCR, producing one record per CDR3 protein. The sample yields 210,000 or so distinct CDR3 sequences, approximately 8.3% seen once. The same data also contributed to another study, on yellow fever vaccine responses in identical twins.

Sequencing used memory (CD45RO+) T cells sorted from blood. These receptors came from a woman aged 18-29 years in good health.

Concerning this clonotype itself: A read error may explain this, as a much larger clone is one base away. This sequence joins TRBV5-1 and TRBJ2-7; tentatively, D is TRBD2 (6 bases). V was pared by 4 bases and J by 8 bases, with 13 bases between. Germline V lookup: CDR1 SGHRS, CDR2 YFSETQ. The CDR3 has 12 residues. The CDR3 DNA sequence: TGCGCCAGCAGCCGCGAGAGCGGGCAGCAGTACTTC. Protein: CASSRESGQQYF.

This clonotype was counted at least ten times. The chain recombines TRBV24-1 with TRBJ2-1; TRBD1 might be the D (6 bases). The germline V and J ends were trimmed by 9 bases and 7 bases, with 18 bases remaining between them. Germline lookup yields CDR1 KGHDR and CDR2 SFDVKD. This CDR3 is built from 14 residues. The CDR3 nucleotides are TGTGCCACCTCTCTCTCAGGGGCATGGAATGAGCAGTTCTTC. It specifies CATSLSGAWNEQFF.

This clonotype was seen ten or more times. The gene calls are TRBV2 and TRBJ2-7, with D uncertain. The CDR3 is 13 residues long. Looked up from germline, CDR1 is SNHLY and CDR2 is FYNNEI. Trimming shortened V by 6 bases and J by 1 base, and 10 bases separated the two germline ends. CDR3 nucleotides: TGTGCCAGCAGCGCGACGGTATCCTACGAGCAGTACTTC. It translates to CASSATVSYEQYF.

The chain employs TRBV7-9 and TRBJ2-3; D perhaps matches TRBD1 (5 bases). The CDR3 spans 14 residues. The germline gives CDR1 SEHNR, CDR2 FQNEAQ (reference sequence). Trimming left V 1 base short and J 4 bases short, with 9 bases between. The CDR3: CASSLVQGPDTQYF. The CDR3 DNA sequence: TGTGCCAGCAGCTTAGTTCAGGGCCCAGATACGCAGTATTTT.

This clonotype occurred many times. The rearrangement joins TRBV6-5 to TRBJ1-1, with D possibly matching TRBD1 (6 bases). V was pared by 0 bases and J by 7 bases, with 18 bases between. CDR1 is MNHEY and CDR2 is SVGAGI in the germline V gene. The CDR3 totals 16 residues. CDR3 region: CASSYSSLGGNLEAFF. CDR3 DNA sequence: TGTGCCAGCAGTTACTCCTCGCTCGGGGGCAACCTTGAAGCTTTCTTT.

This clonotype was observed many times. The CDR3 region is CASSYMTEGSTEAFF. As DNA, the CDR3 is TGTGCCAGCAGCTACATGACAGAAGGATCCACTGAAGCTTTCTTT. This chain uses TRBV7-6 with TRBJ1-1; D perhaps matches TRBD1 (5 bases). V shed 4 bases and J shed 4 bases, with 16 bases lying between them. CDR1 SGHVS and CDR2 FNYEAQ come from the germline V gene. The CDR3 is 15 residues long. Full variable domain (missing parts from reference TRBV7-6 and TRBJ1-1): GAGVSQSPRYKVTKRGQDVALRCDPISGHVSLYWYRQALGQGPEFLTYFNYEAQQDKSGLPNDRFSAERPEGSISTLTIQRTEQRDSAMYRCASSYMTEGSTEAFFGQGTRLTVV.

The chain joins TRBV2 to TRBJ1-4; 7 bases line up with TRBD1. Trimming took 6 bases from V and 3 from J; bases not matched to a gene: 1. Germline values: CDR1 SNHLY, CDR2 FYNNEI. The CDR3 runs to 13 residues. CDR3 region: CASSGTANEKLFF. In DNA, the CDR3 is TGTGCCAGCAGCGGGACAGCTAATGAAAAACTGTTTTTT.

Only a few counts were recorded for this clonotype. This chain connects TRBV2 to TRBJ1-2, with D perhaps matching TRBD1 (6 bases). Trimming left V 8 bases short and J 4 bases short, with 14 bases between. This CDR3 contains 13 residues. Germline V lookup: CDR1 SNHLY, CDR2 FYNNEI. The CDR3 here is CASQEGVVYGYTF. The CDR3 region has the DNA TGTGCCAGCCAAGAGGGGGTCGTCTATGGCTACACCTTC.

The rearrangement joins TRBV4-3 to TRBJ2-3; D is uncertain. The CDR3 contains 12 residues. Deletions cut 2 bases from V and 3 bases from J, with 3 bases between. Germline V gene sequence: CDR1 LGHNA, CDR2 YSLEER. The CDR3 is CASSQQTDTQYF. CDR3 in DNA: TGCGCCAGCAGCCAACAGACAGATACGCAGTATTTT.

The rearrangement joins TRBV10-3 to TRBJ2-1; 7 positions agree with TRBD2. This CDR3 has 14 residues. Looked up from germline, CDR1 is ENHRY and CDR2 is SYGVKD. V was clipped by 6 bases and J by 5 bases; unmatched bases: 7. This CDR3 reads CAIRGGDSDNEQFF. CDR3 nucleotide sequence: TGTGCCATCAGGGGGGGGGATAGCGACAATGAGCAGTTCTTC.

This clonotype was counted at least ten times. The chain is built from TRBV7-6 and TRBJ1-4, with D possibly being TRBD1 (6 bases). Trimming pared 4 bases from V and 0 bases from J, leaving 15 bases between. Germline lookup yields CDR1 SGHVS and CDR2 FNYEAQ. The CDR3 runs 17 residues. For the CDR3, the DNA is TGTGCCAGCAGCTCCCATCCGGGGGGCGCAACTAATGAAAAACTGTTTTTT. Protein: CASSSHPGGATNEKLFF.

This clonotype was found a few times. The V gene is TRBV9, the J gene TRBJ1-1; 7 bases align to TRBD1. This CDR3 has 16 amino acids. The J segment lost 1 base and the V segment lost 3 bases, leaving 9 bases of the junction unmatched. Looked up from germline, CDR1 is SGDLS and CDR2 is YYNGEE. The CDR3 DNA follows: TGTGCCAGCAGCGCTAGGACAGGATGGTCGAACACTGAAGCTTTCTTT. Translating gives CASSARTGWSNTEAFF.

The table lists this clonotype with a few counts. The V and J genes are TRBV6-5 and TRBJ2-2, with 7 positions matching TRBD1. The CDR3 totals 14 residues. The germline V gene has CDR1 MNHEY and CDR2 SVGAGI. J gave up 5 bases and V 0 bases, and 0 bases lay outside the gene matches. The CDR3 protein is CASSYSTGTGELFF. CDR3 bases: TGTGCCAGCAGTTACTCGACAGGGACCGGGGAGCTGTTTTTT.

This clonotype has only a few counts. The chain links TRBV12-3 or TRBV12-4 to TRBJ1-2, with D tentatively TRBD1 (5 bases). CDR3 length: 13 residues. V gave up 10 bases and J gave up 1 base, with 13 bases separating them. The DNA for the CDR3 is TGTGCCACACGGGACGGTGTTAACTATGGCTACACCTTC. Protein sequence: CATRDGVNYGYTF.

This clonotype was picked up a small number of times. The chain uses TRBV7-3 and TRBJ2-6; no clear D. The germline V gene encodes CDR1 SGHTA and CDR2 FQGTGA. V lost 2 bases to trimming and J lost 1 base, with 12 bases between them. CDR3 size: 17 residues. CDR3 in amino acids: CASSLRNQPSGANVLTF. DNA for the CDR3: TGTGCCAGCAGCTTACGGAACCAACCGTCTGGGGCCAACGTCCTGACTTTC.

The V call is TRBV10-1, the J call TRBJ2-1, with TRBD2 matching over 9 bases. V lost 7 bases, J lost 7 bases, and 8 bases stayed unmatched. This CDR3 is 14 amino acids long. Germline V lookup: CDR1 WNHNN, CDR2 SYGVQD (reference sequence). The CDR3 sequence: CASKPQLAGNEQFF. CDR3 DNA: TGCGCCAGCAAGCCCCAGCTAGCGGGGAATGAGCAGTTCTTC.

This clonotype was seen more than once but under ten times. V and J are TRBV6-1 and TRBJ2-3, with 9 bases identical to TRBD2. CDR1 is MNHNS, CDR2 SASEGT, per germline. The CDR3 length is 15 residues. With 6 bases clipped from V and 2 bases from J, the junction kept 6 bases outside the gene matches. The CDR3 spells CASSRGRAFTDTQYF. In DNA form, the CDR3 reads TGTGCCAGCAGCCGCGGGAGGGCCTTCACAGATACGCAGTATTTT.